Shown below are 27 T cell receptor beta chains from a single sample sequenced in a study of T cells in Graves' hyperthyroidism and ophthalmopathy. RNA transcripts yielded amplified TCR beta CDR3 regions. The TCR CDR3 first-round RT-PCR relied on the HTBI primer set. One entry per CDR3 protein results from TCRdb running MiXCR on the multiplex PCR reads. Among about 640,000 distinct CDR3 sequences listed, just under 45% were seen once. The sample was peripheral blood or thyroid tissue (not recorded which). Receptor source: an adult man with Graves' disease, either hyperthyroidism or ophthalmopathy (not recorded which).

There are a few counts of this clonotype. The chain uses TRBV2 and TRBJ2-7; 7 bases fit TRBD1. CDR1 is SNHLY, CDR2 FYNNEI, per germline. V was pared by 6 bases and J by 4 bases, with 3 bases of the junction left unmatched. The CDR3 length is 12 residues. The CDR3: CASRGQRYEQYF. For the CDR3, the DNA is TGTGCCAGCAGGGGACAGCGATACGAGCAGTACTTC.

Worth noting for this clonotype: At one end, the junction sequence differs from germline, possibly due to a read error. This chain joins TRBV19 and TRBJ1-1; 7 bases align to TRBD1. Germline V gives CDR1 LNHDA, CDR2 SQIVND (reference sequence). The CDR3 consists of 15 residues. CDR3 nucleotides: TGTGCCAGTAGATCCCCGGGACAGATGAACACTGAAGCCTTCTTT. It codes for CASRSPGQMNTEAFF.

There are many counts of this clonotype. CDR3 amino acids: CATTLPPGQRSYGYTF. Here the CDR3 DNA reads TGTGCCACCACCCTTCCACCGGGACAGCGGAGTTATGGCTACACCTTC. This chain uses TRBV24-1 with TRBJ1-2; TRBD1 matches 7 bases. The V and J ends lost 8 bases and 5 bases, in that order; junction bases with no gene match: 16. The CDR3 is made up of 16 amino acids. Per the germline V gene, CDR1 is KGHDR and CDR2 is SFDVKD.

The chain recombines TRBV6-5 with TRBJ2-7; TRBD1 matches at 9 bases. This CDR3 has 12 residues. Germline V gene data show CDR1 as MNHEY and CDR2 as SVGAGI. After removal of 10 bases from V and 4 bases from J, the junction contained 5 bases not matched to a gene. The CDR3: CAIRGTGYEQYF. The CDR3 DNA reads as TGTGCCATCAGAGGGACAGGGTACGAGCAGTACTTC.

The chain couples TRBV5-1 to TRBJ1-1; D unclear. The ends were cut back, 3 bases at V and 4 bases at J, with 10 bases in the middle. Germline CDR1 SGHRS, CDR2 YFSETQ. This CDR3 region has 13 residues. DNA for the CDR3: TGCGCCAGCAGCTGGGGTGGCCCCACTGAAGCTTTCTTT. Translation: CASSWGGPTEAFF.

This rearrangement joins TRBV7-6 to TRBJ1-4; D ambiguous. CDR3 length: 16 amino acids. The germline V gene encodes CDR1 SGHVS and CDR2 FNYEAQ. Trimming cost V 3 bases and J 0 bases, with 11 bases left between them. The CDR3 reads CASSFSPLATNEKLFF. The CDR3 coding sequence is TGTGCCAGCAGCTTTTCCCCTCTTGCAACTAATGAAAAACTGTTTTTT.

This clonotype was detected a few times. The J gene is TRBJ2-7, the V gene TRBV11-2; 12 nucleotides match TRBD2. J gave up 0 bases and V 5 bases, and 8 bases lay outside the gene matches. This CDR3 has 17 residues. Germline loops: CDR1 SGHAT, CDR2 FQNNGV. The CDR3, as DNA: TGTGCCAGCAGCCATCGACTAGCGGGGGCCCTCTCCTACGAGCAGTACTTC. Translated, it gives CASSHRLAGALSYEQYF.

This sequence joins TRBV2 and TRBJ1-5, with 7 positions matching TRBD1. The CDR3 is 12 amino acids. Germline CDR1 SNHLY, CDR2 FYNNEI. Unmatched junction bases numbered 2, after V lost 8 bases and J lost 4 bases. The CDR3 protein is CASLGQNQPQHF. The DNA of the CDR3 is TGTGCCAGCCTGGGACAGAATCAGCCCCAGCATTTT.

V gene TRBV5-1 combines with J gene TRBJ2-5; D is uncertain. There are 15 residues in the CDR3. CDR1 and CDR2 from the germline V gene are SGHRS and YFSETQ. Trimming pared 0 bases from V and 0 bases from J, leaving 9 bases between. In nucleotides, the CDR3 is TGCGCCAGCAGCTTGGGGGCCAGGTACCAAGAGACCCAGTACTTC. It encodes CASSLGARYQETQYF.

This clonotype showed up just a few times. This chain uses TRBV29-1 with TRBJ1-3; possibly TRBD1 for D (5 bases). From germline, CDR1 is SQVTM and CDR2 ANQGSEA. Trimming took 2 bases from V and 7 from J, leaving 9 bases between them. This CDR3 region has 12 residues. Here the CDR3 reads CSVEKGDNTIYF. CDR3 bases: TGCAGCGTTGAAAAAGGGGACAACACCATATATTTT.

This sequence joins TRBV10-3 and TRBJ2-3, with D possibly TRBD2 on 6 matching bases. The CDR3 has 16 amino acids. The germline V gene encodes CDR1 ENHRY and CDR2 SYGVKD. V shed 2 bases and J shed 2 bases, with 14 bases lying between them. CDR3 sequence (DNA): TGTGCCATCAGTGAGAGACAGCGGGCAAACACAGATACGCAGTATTTT. Translation gives CAISERQRANTDTQYF.

This clonotype has at least ten counts. The J gene is TRBJ1-1, the V gene TRBV7-9; D possibly corresponds to TRBD1 (6 bases). CDR3 length: 16 residues. Trimming shortened V by 5 bases and J by 1 base, and 17 bases separated the two germline ends. Germline assignment: CDR1 SEHNR and CDR2 FQNEAQ (reference sequence). CDR3 in amino acids: CASSPGGRDGNTEAFF. Here the CDR3 DNA reads TGTGCCAGCAGCCCGGGGGGCAGGGATGGGAACACTGAAGCTTTCTTT.

The V gene is TRBV29-1, the J gene TRBJ1-5; D is ambiguous. CDR3 size: 14 residues. The V gene lost 6 bases and the J gene lost 0 bases, with 12 bases spanning the gap. The germline gives CDR1 SQVTM, CDR2 ANQGSEA. CDR3 protein: CSVRSQYSNQPQHF. CDR3 sequence (DNA): TGCAGCGTGAGAAGTCAGTATAGCAATCAGCCCCAGCATTTT. Using reference TRBV29-1 and TRBJ1-5 for the parts outside the CDR3, the full variable domain is SAVISQKPSRDICQRGTSLTIQCQVDSQVTMMFWYRQQPGQSLTLIATANQGSEATYESGFVIDKFPISRPNLTFSTLTVSNMSPEDSSIYLCSVRSQYSNQPQHFGDGTRLSIL.

The chain is built from TRBV7-6 and TRBJ1-2; D is unresolved. CDR3 length: 15 residues. Germline V gene lookup returns CDR1 SGHVS and CDR2 FNYEAQ. Trimming left V 1 base short and J 5 bases short, with 14 bases between. The CDR3 spells CASSLEKTKVYGYTF. CDR3 nucleotide sequence: TGTGCCAGCAGCTTAGAAAAGACAAAAGTTTATGGCTACACCTTC.

This chain uses TRBV5-1 with TRBJ2-6; no definite D call. The CDR3 totals 16 residues. The germline V gene has CDR1 SGHRS and CDR2 YFSETQ. The V end was cut by 0 bases, the J end by 2 bases, with 9 bases between. The CDR3 region is CASSLAPATGANVLTF. The CDR3 region has the DNA TGCGCCAGCAGCTTGGCTCCAGCCACTGGGGCCAACGTCCTGACTTTC.

The rearrangement uses TRBV7-2 and TRBJ1-3, with D unclear. The CDR3 runs to 15 residues. V lost 1 base and J 3 bases, leaving 10 bases between the germline ends. Germline V CDR1 and CDR2: SGHTA, FQGNSA. CDR3 loop: CASSLGLPSGNTIYF. The CDR3 bases are TGTGCCAGCAGCTTAGGGCTGCCTAGTGGAAACACCATATATTTT.

Ten or more counts support this clonotype. The genes are TRBV7-9 and TRBJ1-2, with D maybe TRBD1 (5 bases). Germline V gene data show CDR1 as SEHNR and CDR2 as FQNEAQ (reference sequence). CDR3 length: 14 amino acids. V lost 4 bases and J lost 0, with 9 bases in between. For the CDR3, the DNA is TGTGCCAGCAGCTCCGGGGCCACTAACTATGGCTACACCTTC. Protein: CASSSGATNYGYTF.

The V call is TRBV20-1, the J call TRBJ2-2; D is possibly TRBD2 (6 bases). V gave up 3 bases and J gave up 2 bases, with 16 bases separating them. CDR1 and CDR2 from the germline V gene are DFQATT and SNEGSKA (reference sequence). This CDR3 region has 16 residues. The CDR3 DNA sequence: TGCAGTGCTAGCAGGACTGGGCGGGGCAACACCGGGGAGCTGTTTTTT. It is translated as CSASRTGRGNTGELFF.

V usage is TRBV5-1 and J usage is TRBJ2-7; perhaps TRBD2 as D (5 bases). Trimming left V 1 base short and J 7 bases short, with 18 bases between. The CDR3 loop spans 15 amino acids. The germline V gene encodes CDR1 SGHRS and CDR2 YFSETQ. The CDR3 sequence is CASSLIEGTYGEQYF. The CDR3 DNA sequence: TGCGCCAGCAGCTTGATCGAGGGAACCTACGGAGAGCAGTACTTC.

Details on this clonotype: A read error may be the cause here, since a much bigger clone is one base away. The chain combines TRBV20-1 with TRBJ1-2, with 8 nucleotides matching TRBD1. Germline lookup yields CDR1 DFQATT and CDR2 SNEGSKA (reference sequence). V dropped 4 bases and J dropped 6; count of bases not matched to a gene: 10. This CDR3 has 14 amino acids. For the CDR3, the DNA is TGCAGTGCTAACAGGGGGTTGCGAACAAATGGCTACACCTTC. This sequence encodes CSANRGLRTNGYTF.

This sequence joins TRBV10-3 and TRBJ1-1, with a tentative D call TRBD1 (5 bases). Germline CDR1 is ENHRY and CDR2 is SYGVKD. The germline V and J ends were trimmed by 2 bases and 4 bases, with 8 bases remaining between them. CDR3 length: 13 residues. The CDR3 coding sequence is TGTGCCATCAGTGAGGGAAGGGGCACTGAAGCTTTCTTT. Encoded protein: CAISEGRGTEAFF.

The rearrangement joins TRBV20-1 to TRBJ1-1; D remains unclear. Trimming took off 5 bases at V and 1 base at J, with 20 bases between the two ends. CDR3 size: 16 residues. CDR1 is DFQATT, CDR2 SNEGSKA, per germline (reference sequence). CDR3 residues: CSAGATSGGWNTEAFF. The CDR3 nucleotides read TGCAGTGCTGGAGCCACCTCGGGCGGATGGAACACTGAAGCTTTCTTT.

This clonotype occurred a few times. V gene TRBV15 combines with J gene TRBJ2-7; D is uncertain. CDR1 is LNHNV and CDR2 is YYDKDF in the germline V gene (reference sequence). V lost 6 bases and J lost 0, with 12 bases in between. This CDR3 has 14 amino acids. CDR3 amino acids: CATRGLPRSYEQYF. The CDR3 coding sequence is TGTGCCACCAGGGGCCTACCGCGCTCCTACGAGCAGTACTTC. The entire variable domain, with the rest obtained from reference TRBV15 and TRBJ2-7, is as follows: DAMVIQNPRYQVTQFGKPVTLSCSQTLNHNVMYWYQQKSSQAPKLLFHYYDKDFNNEADTPDNFQSRRPNTSFCFLDIRSPGLGDTAMYLCATRGLPRSYEQYFGPGTRLTVT.

This clonotype was observed a few times. The chain combines TRBV7-8 with TRBJ2-7; D possibly corresponds to TRBD1 (5 bases). The ends were cut back, 6 bases at V and 1 base at J, with 13 bases in the middle. CDR3 length: 14 residues. Germline CDR1 SGHVS, CDR2 FQNEAQ. Here the CDR3 DNA reads TGTGCCAGCAGTTTACAGGTGCTGTCCTACGAGCAGTACTTC. Amino acids: CASSLQVLSYEQYF.

This rearrangement joins TRBV7-2 to TRBJ1-2, with 9 positions matching TRBD1. CDR1 is SGHTA, CDR2 FQGNSA, per germline. V dropped 4 bases and J dropped 2; count of bases not matched to a gene: 5. This CDR3 comprises 15 residues. DNA of the CDR3: TGTGCCAGCAGCTCCCAGGGACAGGGAAACTATGGCTACACCTTC. Protein sequence: CASSSQGQGNYGYTF.

The V and J genes are TRBV7-2 and TRBJ1-2, with a tentative D call TRBD1 (5 bases). Germline lookup yields CDR1 SGHTA and CDR2 FQGNSA. Between the trimmed V and J ends, which lost 7 bases and 4 bases, there was a span of 13 bases. The length of the CDR3 is 13 residues. CDR3 loop: CASIHGGVYGYTF. The CDR3 bases are TGTGCCAGCATCCACGGGGGGGTCTATGGCTACACCTTC.

This chain uses TRBV6-1 with TRBJ1-3; D unclear. Germline assignment: CDR1 MNHNS and CDR2 SASEGT. The CDR3 spans 13 residues. Deletions cut 4 bases from V and 8 bases from J, with 12 bases between. The CDR3 DNA follows: TGTGCCAGCAGTGCCATCTCCTTGGACACCATATATTTT. This sequence encodes CASSAISLDTIYF.